This TCR beta chain was obtained from a study of a mutant IDH1 vaccine in newly diagnosed glioma. Points on this clone: Its specificity is unknown.

The method was immunoSEQ multiplex PCR; TCRdb's version includes in-frame clones alone and lacks a portion of them. The table lists about 10,000 clones, around 81% of them singletons. Described time point: week 47, end of study. The investigators gave 300 ug of mutant IDH1 20-mer peptide in each vaccine dose, together with topical imiquimod. The CDR3 runs to 12 residues. Per germline, CDR1 SQVTM and CDR2 ANQGSEA. V dropped 8 bases and J dropped 0 bases, with 9 bases sitting between them. Sequenced material: PBMCs, taken from a glioma patient whose treatment included an IDH1 peptide vaccine. The receptor's source is a man younger than 45 with glioma. The chain carries TRBV29-1 and TRBJ2-3, with D unclear. CDR3 DNA: TGCAGCTTCTTCCCGAGCACAGATACGCAGTATTTT. This codes for CSFFPSTDTQYF.